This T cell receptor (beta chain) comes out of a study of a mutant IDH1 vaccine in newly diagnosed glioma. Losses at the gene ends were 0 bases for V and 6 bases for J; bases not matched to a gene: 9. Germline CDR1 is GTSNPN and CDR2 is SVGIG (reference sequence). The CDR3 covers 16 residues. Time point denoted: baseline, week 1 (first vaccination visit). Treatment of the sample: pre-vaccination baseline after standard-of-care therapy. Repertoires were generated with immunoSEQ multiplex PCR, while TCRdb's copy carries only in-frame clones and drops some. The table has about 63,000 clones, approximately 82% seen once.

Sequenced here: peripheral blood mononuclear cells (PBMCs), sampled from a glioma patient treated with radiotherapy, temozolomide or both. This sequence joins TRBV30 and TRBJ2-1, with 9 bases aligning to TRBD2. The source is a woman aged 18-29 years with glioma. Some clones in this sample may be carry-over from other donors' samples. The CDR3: CAWSVPPSGRPNEQFF. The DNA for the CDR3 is TGTGCCTGGAGTGTACCGCCCAGCGGGAGGCCCAATGAGCAGTTCTTC.